This T cell receptor (beta chain) was identified in a study of T cells expressing NK-cell markers. TCRdb processed the 5' RACE reads again and assigns one entry to each CDR3 protein, with no DNA. In all, the sample yields around 550,000 distinct CDR3 sequences. CDR1 and CDR2 (germline): SGHAT, FQNNGV. CDR3 length: 13 amino acids. What was sequenced was blood T cells: a sorted CD56 or NKG2C T cell subset, CD4+ or CD8+ T cells, or bulk PBMC T cells (not recorded which). The source is a man younger than 35 in good health. This chain connects TRBV11-2 to TRBJ2-2; TCRdb outputs TRBD2, but without DNA this stays unchecked. CDR3 protein: CASSSPLGGELFF.